What follows describes a single T cell receptor (beta chain). The data stem from a study of blood T cell repertoires in COVID-19. Study details: Samples came from the United States, Italy and Spain, spanning acute and convalescent COVID-19. T cells, B-cell-depleted T cells, or PBMCs provided the cDNA or gDNA that served as material.

In the source study's methods: Using reference gene primer amplification, nucleated cell counts were estimated. Generated by immunoSEQ multiplex PCR, the TCRdb table keeps only in-frame clones and is missing some. That table supplies the V and J calls and clone size; D and trimming were determined from the DNA. The sample records tens of thousands of clones, approximately 87% being singletons. The CDR3 length is 16 residues. Germline V gene data show CDR1 as ENHRY and CDR2 as SYGVKD. The V gene end was trimmed by 0 bases and the J gene end by 5 bases; junction bases not matched to a gene: 5. The receptor was derived from a human donor in a cohort sampled during active COVID-19. The chain combines TRBV10-3 with TRBJ2-7, with 12 bases lining up with TRBD2. The sample consisted of peripheral blood. CDR3 bases: TGTGCCATCAGTGAGTCGTCTAGCGGGAGGGCCCACGAGCAGTACTTC. This codes for CAISESSSGRAHEQYF.